This T cell receptor (beta chain) was retrieved from a study of T cell changes during pregnancy in multiple sclerosis. Trimming cost V 0 bases and J 4 bases, with 16 bases left between them. Germline loops: CDR1 SGHNT, CDR2 YYREEE (reference sequence). The CDR3 covers 16 residues. The protocol was immunoSEQ multiplex PCR, while the TCRdb copy is restricted to in-frame clones and leaves out a portion. In the table there are about 100,000 clones, 92% of which are singletons. The chain links TRBV5-4 to TRBJ1-2, with D possibly TRBD1 on 5 matching bases. This material consisted of peripheral blood, taken after pregnancy. The origin of this receptor is a female donor with multiple sclerosis, enrolled in a pregnancy study. CDR3 loop: CASSLARQGSAYGYTF. The CDR3 nucleotides read TGTGCCAGCAGCTTGGCCAGGCAGGGCTCTGCCTATGGCTACACCTTC.